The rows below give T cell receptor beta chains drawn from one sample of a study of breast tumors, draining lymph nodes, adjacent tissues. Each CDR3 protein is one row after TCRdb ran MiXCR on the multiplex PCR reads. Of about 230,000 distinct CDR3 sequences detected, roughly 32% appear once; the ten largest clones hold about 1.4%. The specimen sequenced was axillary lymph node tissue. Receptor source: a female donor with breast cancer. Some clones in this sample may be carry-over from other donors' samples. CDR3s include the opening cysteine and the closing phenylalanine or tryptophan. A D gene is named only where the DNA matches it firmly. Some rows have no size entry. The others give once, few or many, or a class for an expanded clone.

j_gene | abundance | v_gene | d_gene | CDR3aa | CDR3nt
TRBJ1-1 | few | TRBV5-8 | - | CASSVDVNTEAFF | TGTGCCAGCAGCGTGGACGTGAACACTGAAGCTTTCTTT
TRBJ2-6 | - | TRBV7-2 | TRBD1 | CASSLYRSGTGANLLTF | TGTGCCAGCAGCTTATACAGATCCGGGACAGGGGCCAACCTCCTGACTTTC
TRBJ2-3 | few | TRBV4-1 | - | CASSQSTGTQVRTQYF | TGCGCCAGCAGCCAGAGTACCGGGACCCAAGTCCGTACGCAGTATTTT
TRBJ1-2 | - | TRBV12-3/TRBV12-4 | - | CASSPTGRPYTF | TGTGCCAGCAGTCCTACGGGGCGGCCCTACACCTTC
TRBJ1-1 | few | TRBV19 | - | CASSVTPSQADGAFF | TGTGCCAGTAGTGTCACCCCTTCCCAGGCGGATGGGGCTTTCTTT
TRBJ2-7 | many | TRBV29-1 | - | CSVEAGAYEQYF | TGCAGCGTTGAGGCCGGGGCGTACGAGCAGTACTTC
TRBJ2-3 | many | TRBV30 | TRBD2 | CAWTVGRGRTQYF | TGTGCCTGGACGGTAGGGAGGGGTCGTACGCAGTATTTT
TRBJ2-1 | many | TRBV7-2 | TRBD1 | CASSFGTGTYNEQFF | TGTGCCAGCAGCTTCGGGACAGGGACATACAATGAGCAGTTCTTC
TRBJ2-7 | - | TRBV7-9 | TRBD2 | CASSLFSGRYEQYF | TGTGCCAGCAGCTTGTTTAGCGGGAGGTACGAGCAGTACTTC
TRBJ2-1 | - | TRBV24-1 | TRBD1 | CATSDPGQGPGNEQFF | TGTGCCACCAGTGATCCCGGACAGGGTCCTGGCAATGAGCAGTTCTTC
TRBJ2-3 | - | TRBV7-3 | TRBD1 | CASSSRDRGSYNEQYF | TGTGCCAGCAGCTCTAGGGACAGGGGTTCCTACAATGAGCAGTATTTT
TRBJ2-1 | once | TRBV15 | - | CATSREPGARGYNEQFF | TGTGCCACCAGCAGAGAACCCGGGGCTAGGGGATACAATGAGCAGTTCTTC
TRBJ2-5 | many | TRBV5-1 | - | CASRPEQETQYF | TGCGCCAGCAGGCCGGAACAAGAGACCCAGTACTTC
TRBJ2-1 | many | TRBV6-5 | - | CASRPGHAYNEQFF | TGTGCCAGCAGACCGGGACACGCATACAATGAGCAGTTCTTC
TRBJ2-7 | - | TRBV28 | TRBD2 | CASRPSGRPYEQYF | TGTGCCAGCAGACCTAGCGGGAGGCCCTACGAGCAGTACTTC
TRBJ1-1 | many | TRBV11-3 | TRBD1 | CASSWTGTNTEAFF | TGTGCCAGCAGCTGGACAGGGACGAACACTGAAGCTTTCTTT
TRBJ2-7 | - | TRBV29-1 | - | CSVEESGYSYEQYF | TGCAGCGTTGAAGAGTCCGGGTACTCCTACGAGCAGTACTTC
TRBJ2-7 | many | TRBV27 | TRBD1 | CASSLGQSSYEQYF | TGTGCCAGCAGTCTGGGACAGAGCTCCTACGAGCAGTACTTC
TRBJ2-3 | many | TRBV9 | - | CASSVAGLSTDTQYF | TGTGCCAGCAGCGTAGCAGGCCTTAGCACAGATACGCAGTATTTT
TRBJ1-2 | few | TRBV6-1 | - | CASSEVGGVSYGYTF | TGTGCCAGCAGTGAAGTGGGAGGGGTATCATATGGCTACACCTTC
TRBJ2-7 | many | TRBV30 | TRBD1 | CAGETGANEQYF | TGTGCCGGGGAAACAGGGGCCAACGAGCAGTACTTC
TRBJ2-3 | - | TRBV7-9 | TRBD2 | CASSPPGTSGYTQYF | TGTGCCAGCAGCCCCCCGGGGACTAGCGGGTATACGCAGTATTTT
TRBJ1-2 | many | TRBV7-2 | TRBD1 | CASSPTGQGGYGYPF | TGTGCCAGCAGTCCCACCGGACAGGGAGGCTATGGCTACCCCTTC
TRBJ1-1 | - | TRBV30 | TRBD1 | CAWSVLRDSEAFF | TGTGCCTGGAGTGTTCTAAGGGACAGTGAAGCTTTCTTT
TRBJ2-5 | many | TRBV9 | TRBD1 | CASSVGQGQETQYF | TGTGCCAGCAGCGTAGGACAGGGTCAAGAGACCCAGTACTTC
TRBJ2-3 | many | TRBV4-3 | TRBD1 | CASSPYRGPRDTQYF | TGCGCCAGCAGCCCCTACAGGGGGCCTAGAGATACGCAGTATTTT
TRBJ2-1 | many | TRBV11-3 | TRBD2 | CASSQAPGLAGVRSSYNEQFF | TGTGCCAGCAGCCAAGCACCGGGACTAGCGGGAGTCCGAAGCTCCTACAATGAGCAGTTCTTC
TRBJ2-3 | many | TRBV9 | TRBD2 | CASSPTSARTDTQYF | TGTGCCAGCAGCCCTACTAGCGCCCGCACAGATACGCAGTATTTT
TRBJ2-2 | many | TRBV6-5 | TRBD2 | CASSRGLAGKNTGELFF | TGTGCCAGCAGCCGGGGACTAGCGGGAAAAAACACCGGGGAGCTGTTTTTT
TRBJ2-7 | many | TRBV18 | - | CASSPSTTGSYEQYF | TGTGCCAGCTCACCCTCTACGACTGGCTCCTACGAGCAGTACTTC
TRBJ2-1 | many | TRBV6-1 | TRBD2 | CASTGLAGLYEQFF | TGTGCCAGCACCGGCCTAGCGGGTTTATATGAGCAGTTCTTC
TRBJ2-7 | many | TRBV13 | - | CASSPIPGPSYEQYF | TGTGCCAGCAGCCCTATACCGGGGCCCTCCTACGAGCAGTACTTC
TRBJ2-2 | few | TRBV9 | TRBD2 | CARRRGLAGDFPTGELFF | TGTGCTAGACGCCGGGGACTAGCGGGGGACTTTCCAACCGGGGAGCTGTTTTTT
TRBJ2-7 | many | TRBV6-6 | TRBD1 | CASNTGQGAKSYEQYF | TGTGCCAGCAACACCGGACAGGGGGCGAAGTCCTACGAGCAGTACTTC
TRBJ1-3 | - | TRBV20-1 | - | CSARPGHAFSIYF | TGCAGTGCCCGTCCTGGACACGCCTTTTCCATATATTTT
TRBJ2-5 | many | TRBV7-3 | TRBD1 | CASSPDRGRETQYF | TGTGCCAGCAGCCCGGACAGGGGGCGGGAGACCCAGTACTTC
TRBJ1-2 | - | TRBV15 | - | CATSRGADF | TGTGCCACCAGCAGAGGGGCCGACTTC
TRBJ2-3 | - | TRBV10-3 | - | CAISESSQGTDTQYF | TGTGCCATCAGTGAGTCGAGCCAGGGCACAGATACGCAGTATTTT
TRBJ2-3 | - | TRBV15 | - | CATSRVGRRDTDTQYF | TGTGCCACCAGCAGAGTCGGGAGACGGGACACAGATACGCAGTATTTC
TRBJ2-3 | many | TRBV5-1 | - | CASSSQVAREQYF | TGCGCCAGCAGTAGCCAGGTCGCCCGGGAGCAGTATTTT
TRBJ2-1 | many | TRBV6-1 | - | CASNERRSSYNEQFF | TGTGCCAGCAATGAGAGGAGAAGCTCCTACAATGAGCAGTTCTTC
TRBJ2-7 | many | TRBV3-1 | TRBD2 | CASSQVAGLYEQYF | TGTGCCAGCAGCCAAGTAGCGGGTTTATACGAGCAGTACTTC
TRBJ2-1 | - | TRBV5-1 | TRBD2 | CASSLRGVSVYNEQFF | TGCGCCAGCAGCTTGCGGGGGGTCTCAGTCTACAATGAGCAGTTCTTC
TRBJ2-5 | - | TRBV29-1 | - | CSVEAGQNQPQYF | TGCAGCGTTGAAGCCGGACAGAATCAGCCCCAGTACTTC
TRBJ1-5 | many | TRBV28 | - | CAGRGSGQPQHF | TGTGCCGGAAGGGGGTCTGGTCAGCCCCAGCATTTT
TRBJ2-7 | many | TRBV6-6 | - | CASSHPHDTDEQYF | TGTGCCAGCAGTCACCCACACGACACGGACGAGCAGTACTTC
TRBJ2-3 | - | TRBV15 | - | CATSREAPDRTDTQYF | TGTGCCACCAGCAGAGAGGCGCCGGACCGCACAGATACGCAGTATTTT
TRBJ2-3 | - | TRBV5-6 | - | CASSLEVTTQYF | TGTGCCAGCAGCCTGGAGGTAACTACGCAGTATTTT
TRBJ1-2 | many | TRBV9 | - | CASSVAGFESGYTF | TGTGCCAGCAGCGTAGCGGGGTTTGAGAGTGGCTACACCTTC
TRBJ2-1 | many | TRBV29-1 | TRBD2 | CSVAGTREGNEQFF | TGCAGCGTTGCCGGGACTAGGGAGGGGAATGAGCAGTTCTTC
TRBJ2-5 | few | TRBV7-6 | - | CASSLGEAQYF | TGTGCCAGCAGCTTAGGTGAGGCCCAGTACTTC
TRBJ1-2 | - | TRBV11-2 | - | CASSFGYGSTF | -
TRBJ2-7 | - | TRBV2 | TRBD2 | CASSDGLAVEQYF | TGCGCCAGCAGTGATGGACTAGCGGTGGAACAGTACTTC
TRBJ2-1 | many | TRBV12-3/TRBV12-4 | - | CAREGREGFNEQFF | TGTGCCAGAGAAGGGCGGGAAGGGTTCAATGAGCAGTTCTTC
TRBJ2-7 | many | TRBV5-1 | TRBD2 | CASSLASGYEQYF | TGCGCCAGCAGCTTGGCTAGCGGGTACGAGCAGTACTTC